This TCR beta chain was profiled in a study of cytomegalovirus exposure and HLA in healthy donors. Note on this clone: Its cognate antigen is unknown.

The CDR3 is made up of 18 amino acids. V was pared by 4 bases and J by 2 bases, with 21 bases between. The V gene's germline CDR1 is LGHNA and CDR2 YNFKEQ. Study conclusions and caveats: In vitro checks showed that a few CMV-associated chains really do target CMV antigens. Researchers catalogued some 160 TCR beta chains as cytomegalovirus-associated.

Unrecorded immune exposure was likely among donors, who were nominally healthy when sampled. In the PCR, 60 Vbeta and 13 Jbeta primers were used. Study processing details: Unique TCR beta chains totaled roughly 79 million in a later count, with around 12 million of them shared. Produced via immunoSEQ multiplex PCR; TCRdb's table is partial and in-frame only. Clone size and the V and J calls come from that table; the DNA yielded D and trimming. This table holds 50,000 to 70,000 clones, about 84% found once. Sequenced: PBMCs. The chain carries TRBV4-2 and TRBJ2-1, with D perhaps matching TRBD1 (5 bases). The sequence derives from a male donor in good health and CMV-seronegative. In DNA form, the CDR3 reads TGTGCCAGCAGCCGCAGATCTCAGGGTATCGAGCCCTACAATGAGCAGTTCTTC. Translated, it gives CASSRRSQGIEPYNEQFF.